The T cell receptor beta chain described here comes from a study of blood T cells in healthy people across ages (dated by TCRdb to 2014 to 2015). With respect to the entire study: Template switching captured roughly one uniquely barcoded TCR beta cDNA molecule per two T cells in model experiments. The study measured age-related changes in TCR beta repertoire diversity using deep sequencing normalized with unique cDNA molecular identifiers. Four age groups were formed from the donors: young (average approximately 16 years), middle-aged (approximately 39), aged (more than 55) and long-lived (around 80). To avoid experimental bias, donors of different ages were distributed randomly across sequencing lanes. For two donors (one aged 18 to 29 and one aged 80 or older), the study analyzed two additional independent replicas of 1 million unique cDNA reads from the same blood draw.

The CDR3, from cysteine to phenylalanine, totals 14 residues. The CDR3 DNA has 42 bases and is translated from base 1. The germline V gene (reference sequence) sets CDR1 to DFQATT and CDR2 to SNEGSKA. At the junction V is shortened by 3 bases and J by 5 bases, with 14 bases in between. About this clonotype: What antigen it recognizes has not been identified. Base qualities were left out, and no much larger clone turns up one base away.

Library preparation used 5' RACE. The listed sequencing device is Illumina HiSeq 2500. A second PCR of roughly 6 to 11 cycles was run with a J-beta primer mix and a sample-barcoded 5' primer. A template-switch 5' adaptor carrying 12 random nucleotides introduced a unique molecular identifier onto each TCR beta cDNA molecule. Each sample yielded at least 2.5 million CDR3-containing paired-end reads. First-strand cDNA was synthesized from all RNA with the Mint cDNA synthesis kit, primed by a TRBC-specific oligonucleotide. Following uracil-DNA glycosylase treatment, all cDNA underwent a first 18-cycle PCR with the universal primers M1SS and BC2_uni_R. As for the original processing: For normalization, 1 million high-quality reads, each with a distinct molecular identifier, were randomly selected from each sample. Instead of being binned into consensus sequences, reads with shared molecular identifiers were discarded. MiTCR, run with a Q25 quality threshold and the strictest error-elimination algorithm, handled CDR3 identification, clonotype clustering and error correction. A nonparametric unseen species model with Euler transformation was used to estimate lower-bound total TCR beta diversity. TCRdb's own reprocessing of the public reads used fastp at Q25 and MiXCR and kept productive beta chains. Each entry is one CDR3 protein sequence, shown with its most common DNA and genes. It is TCRdb's table, rather than the study itself, that gives the V and J calls and clone size. In this sample the table shows hundreds of thousands of distinct CDR3 sequences, under 70% of which occur a single time. Jointly, the top ten make up around 37% of the sample.

Donors were around 37 systemically healthy Caucasian individuals from Russia aged roughly 6 to 90 years. Each donor gave around 9.8 milliliters of peripheral blood, collected into EDTA-treated Vacutainer tubes. PBMCs were isolated by Ficoll-Paque density-gradient centrifugation, with at least 6 million obtained per sample. Trizol reagent was used to extract total RNA from PBMCs, with at least 6 micrograms per sample. For every donor, an aliquot of PBMCs went through flow cytometry to measure the percentages of naive CD45RAhigh/CD27high T cells. The investigation overall reported the following: Observed TCR beta diversity per million T cells fell roughly linearly with age, and a significant reduction was already apparent by age around 44. The long-lived group showed more naive CD4+ T cells, fewer expanded clones and increased TCR diversity than the aged group, suggesting age selection. Bulk unsorted PBMC profiling prevented conclusive comparison of naive and antigen-experienced compartments. Estimates of total diversity based on one million sequenced T cells were considered lower bounds and underestimates. Because donor CMV infection status was unknown, age-related changes in expanded clonotypes were potentially confounded. A strong correlation was found between observed TCR beta diversity and the percentage of naive T cells measured by flow cytometry.

The TCR originated in a man in his 60s in good health. The sequenced sample was blood. The rearrangement combines TRBV20-1 with TRBJ2-1; the D call is possibly TRBD1 or TRBD2, each sharing 6 bases. The DNA is as follows: TGCAGTGCTAGCAGGACGGGGGCGAACAATGAGCAGTTCTTC. Protein translation: CSASRTGANNEQFF.